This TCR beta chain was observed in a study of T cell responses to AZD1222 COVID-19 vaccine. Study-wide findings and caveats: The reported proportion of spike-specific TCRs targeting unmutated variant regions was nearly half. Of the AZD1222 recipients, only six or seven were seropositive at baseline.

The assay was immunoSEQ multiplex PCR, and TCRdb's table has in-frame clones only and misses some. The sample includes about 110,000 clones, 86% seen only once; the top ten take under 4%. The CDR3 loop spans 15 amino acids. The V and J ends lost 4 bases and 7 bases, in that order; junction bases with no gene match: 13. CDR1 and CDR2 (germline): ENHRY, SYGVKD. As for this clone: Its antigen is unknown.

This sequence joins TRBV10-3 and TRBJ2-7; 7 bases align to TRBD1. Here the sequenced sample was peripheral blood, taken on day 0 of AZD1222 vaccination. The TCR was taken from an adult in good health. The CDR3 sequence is CAISVPPGQPTEQYF. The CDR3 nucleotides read TGTGCCATCAGTGTACCACCGGGACAGCCTACAGAGCAGTACTTC.